The present entry profiles one T cell receptor (beta chain) with its context. This clonotype occurred a few times. Its binding antigen is unknown. Per-base quality was not reported, and no clone a single base away is much larger than it. Receptors were amplified or captured by bulk RNA-seq. These reads were obtained on an Illumina HiSeq 2500. The paper's data handling went like this. In the separate targeted TCR-seq dataset, CDR3 sequences were extracted from raw reads and quantified using MiXCR version 2.1.5 with default parameters. TCR-beta clones in the separate targeted TCR-seq dataset were defined according to the combination of V gene, J gene and CDR3 sequence. In the separate targeted TCR-seq dataset, clones with fewer than three counts were first removed, after which only the 90% most strongly expressed clones per sample were kept. In the separate targeted TCR-seq dataset, Treg-Tconv overlap was calculated per tissue as the number of shared clones divided by the total number of Treg clones, multiplied by 100. The public sequencing data were trimmed at Q25 with fastp and processed into clonotypes with MiXCR by TCRdb, which kept only in-frame beta chains. Records with the same CDR3 protein are collapsed into one entry carrying the most frequent genes and DNA. The V and J calls come from TCRdb's annotation, not from the publication. In this sample the table shows 3,000 to 4,000 distinct CDR3 sequences, approximately 50% of which occur a single time. The ten largest make up about 3% of the sample.

The data belong to a study of draining lymph node invasion in breast cancer (dated by TCRdb to 2020 to 2022). Background for the entire study: Nodal metastasis was diagnosed by histology and cytokeratin immunohistochemistry and confirmed by EpCAM/CD45 flow cytometry. A separate targeted assay used bulk TCR-beta CDR3 sequencing to compare sorted memory regulatory T cells with memory conventional CD4 T cells across breast cancer tissues. Each patient contributed matched non-invaded and tumor-invaded tumor-draining lymph nodes plus the primary tumor, profiled for both Treg and Tconv subsets. In the separate targeted TCR sequencing, lymph nodes from five or six patients were covered, and primary tumors were sequenced for three of those patients. What the work shows at the level of the full study, not this receptor alone: Detection of some of the top 100 tumor clones in both invaded and non-invaded nodes suggests recirculation between tumor and draining nodes. The tumor top-100 clone tracking analysis was possible in only a couple of patients. Across all tissues in the targeted TCR-seq data, Tregs appeared to be more clonally expanded than Tconvs, and both subsets showed lower diversity in tumor than in lymph nodes. Roughly 12-25% of Treg TCRs were shared with Tconvs per tissue, interpreted as suggesting peripheral Treg induction. Whether Treg conversion occurred in a given organ or whether converted Tregs recirculated between nodes and tumor could not be resolved from the data. Shared TCRs between Treg and Tconv subsets were considered suggestive but not proof of common clonal origin.

Memory regulatory T cells were sorted as CD4+ CD45RA- CD25high cells. Each tumor-draining lymph node was classified as non-invaded if metastatic tumor cells were absent and as invaded if metastatic tumor cells were present. Before staining and sorting, T cells were pre-enriched using a Miltenyi Pan T Cell isolation kit. Primary tumors were characterized by immunohistochemistry for estrogen receptor, progesterone receptor, HER2 and Ki-67. Within a few hours after surgery, fresh surgical tissue was processed by cutting the tissue into small fragments. The tissue fragments were enzymatically digested with Liberase TL plus DNase for 20 to 25 minutes and then passed through a 40-micrometer strainer. After DAPI live/dead staining, cells were sorted on a BD FACS Aria II at roughly 98-99% purity. Sorted cells were lysed in TCL buffer and RNA was purified with a Norgen Single Cell RNA purification kit including DNase treatment.

Its CDR3 holds 14 amino acids, cysteine through phenylalanine. CDR3 DNA is the only sequence kept; it has 42 bases, read in frame from the first base. The germline V and J ends show losses of 3 bases and 5 bases respectively, and no gene match explains 4 bases of the junction. CDR1 and CDR2 (SGHRS, YFSETQ) derive from the germline V gene. The rearrangement combines TRBV5-1 with TRBJ2-7; 11 of the junction bases match TRBD1. The TCR comes from a female donor with luminal breast cancer. The sample consisted of sorted memory Tregs from a lymph node. Per the publication, the cell subset or site label means: CD45RA-negative sorted CD4+ T cells (memory Tconv or effector/memory Treg). The CDR3 in this case is CASSWTGGIDEQYF. The nucleotide sequence is TGCGCCAGCAGCTGGACAGGGGGCATTGACGAGCAGTACTTC.